This entry concerns a single TCR beta chain. V trimming: 1 base; J trimming: 2 bases; junction bases outside the gene matches: 5. The CDR3 is 16 amino acids. Germline loops: CDR1 SEHNR, CDR2 FQNEAQ (reference sequence). This sample was included in a study of technical replicates of blood from four donors. Generated by immunoSEQ multiplex PCR, the TCRdb table keeps only in-frame clones and is missing some. The sample lists 50,000 or so clones, more than 85% occurring once. The chain employs TRBV7-9 and TRBJ1-3; 7 bases match TRBD1. The specimen was PBMCs. The receptor was isolated from a human donor in good health. Some clones in this sample may be carry-over from other donors' samples. The chain's CDR3 is CASSLDATGAGNTIYF. The CDR3 nucleotides read TGTGCCAGCAGCTTAGATGCCACAGGGGCTGGAAACACCATATATTTT.